This T cell receptor (beta chain) was identified during a study of CD8 T cells in ankylosing spondylitis (dated 2017 in TCRdb). In terms of the full investigation: The study profiled T cell receptor beta repertoires in healthy donors and ankylosing spondylitis patients to find disease-linked TCR variants. The full study cohort was made up of 25 to 30 ankylosing spondylitis patients and roughly 100 healthy donors. Peripheral blood samples were taken, and synovial fluid was additionally collected from ankylosing spondylitis patients.

This clonotype was seen a few times. Its specific antigen is unknown. No qualities accompany the bases; no much larger clone lies one base away. The research as a whole found: Significant enrichment of the disease-linked clones was reported in matched synovial fluid samples from ankylosing spondylitis patients. The disease-linked clones had a CD8+ phenotype and were found at relatively low frequencies in peripheral blood. A TCR beta motif made up of several highly homologous amino acid variants appeared to be characteristic of blood from ankylosing spondylitis patients. Some TCR beta motif variants had previously been reported in synovial fluid and blood of reactive arthritis patients, which suggested common disease-initiation mechanisms.

Sequencing was performed on an Illumina MiSeq. TCR beta libraries were prepared by quantitative 5'-RACE with molecular barcodes. The authors' pipeline ran thus. Disease-linked TCR variants were identified with a new computational method built on a probabilistic model of VDJ rearrangement. The public reads were quality trimmed at Q25 with fastp and then assembled into clones with MiXCR by TCRdb, keeping productive beta chains. CDR3 protein sequences are deduplicated, and each keeps its most common genes and DNA. The V and J calls reflect TCRdb's pipeline rather than the authors' work. In all, the sample holds roughly 36,000 distinct CDR3 sequences, and approximately 15% of those were seen once. The ten top clones hold less than 45% of the sample. The germline V gene supplies CDR1 SGHTA and CDR2 FQGNSA. The CDR3 sequence holds 15 residues, the cysteine and phenylalanine included. Only CDR3 DNA remains: 45 bases, in frame from the first base. From V the trimming removes 5 bases and from J it removes 7 bases, while the gene matches leave 9 bases of the junction unaccounted for.

Material for sequencing was blood. The chain is assembled from TRBV7-2 and TRBJ2-1, and TRBD1 matches 9 of the central bases. This TCR came from a male donor with ankylosing spondylitis or in good health (not recorded which). DNA sequence: TGTGCCAGCAGCCCGCGTCCCGGGACAGGGAATGAGCAGTTCTTC. Its protein product is CASSPRPGTGNEQFF. The variable domain in full, with residues beyond the CDR3 obtained from the reference TRBV7-2 and TRBJ2-1 genes, is GAGVSQSPSNKVTEKGKDVELRCDPISGHTALYWYRQSLGQGLEFLIYFQGNSAPDKSGLPSDRFSAERTGGSVSTLTIQRTQQEDSAVYLCASSPRPGTGNEQFFGPGTRLTVL.